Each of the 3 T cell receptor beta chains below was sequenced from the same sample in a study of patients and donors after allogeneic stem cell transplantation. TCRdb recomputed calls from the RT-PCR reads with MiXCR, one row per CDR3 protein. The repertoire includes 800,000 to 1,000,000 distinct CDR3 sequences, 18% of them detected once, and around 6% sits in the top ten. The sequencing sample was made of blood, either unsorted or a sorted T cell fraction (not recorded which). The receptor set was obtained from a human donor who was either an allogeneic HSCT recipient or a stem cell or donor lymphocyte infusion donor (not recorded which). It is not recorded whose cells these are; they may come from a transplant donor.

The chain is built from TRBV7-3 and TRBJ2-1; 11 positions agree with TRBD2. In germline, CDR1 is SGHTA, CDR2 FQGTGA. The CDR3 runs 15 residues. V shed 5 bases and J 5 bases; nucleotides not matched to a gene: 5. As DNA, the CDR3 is TGTGCCAGCAGCCCCCCGGGACTAGCGGACAATGAGCAGTTCTTC. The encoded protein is CASSPPGLADNEQFF.

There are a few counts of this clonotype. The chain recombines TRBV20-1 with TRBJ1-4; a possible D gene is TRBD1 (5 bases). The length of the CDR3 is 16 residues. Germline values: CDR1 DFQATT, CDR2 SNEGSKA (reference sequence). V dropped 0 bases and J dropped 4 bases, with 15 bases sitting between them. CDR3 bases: TGCAGTGCTAGAGATGAAAGGGGCAGTTATAATGAAAAACTGTTTTTT. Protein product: CSARDERGSYNEKLFF.

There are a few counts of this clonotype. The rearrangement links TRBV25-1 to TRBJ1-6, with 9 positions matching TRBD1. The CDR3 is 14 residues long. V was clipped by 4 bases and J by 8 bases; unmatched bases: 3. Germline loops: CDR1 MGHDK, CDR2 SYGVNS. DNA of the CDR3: TGTGCCAGCAGTGTGACAGGGGGATATTCACCCCTCCACTTT. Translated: CASSVTGGYSPLHF.